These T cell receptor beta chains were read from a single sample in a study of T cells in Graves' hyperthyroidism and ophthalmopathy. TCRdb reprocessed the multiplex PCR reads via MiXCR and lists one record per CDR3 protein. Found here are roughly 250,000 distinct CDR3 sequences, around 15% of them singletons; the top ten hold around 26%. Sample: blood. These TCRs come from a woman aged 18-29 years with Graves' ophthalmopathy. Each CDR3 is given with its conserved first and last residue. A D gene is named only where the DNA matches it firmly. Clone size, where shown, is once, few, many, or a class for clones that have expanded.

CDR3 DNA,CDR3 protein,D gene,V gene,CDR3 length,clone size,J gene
TGTGCCAGCACCGGAATGGGCGGTAGATATACGCAGTATTTT,CASTGMGGRYTQYF,NA,TRBV6-2/TRBV6-3,14,many,TRBJ2-3
TGTGCCAGCAGTTTCGCGGGGAATTTATTTGGAGCTTTCTTT,CASSFAGNLFGAFF,NA,TRBV28,14,many,TRBJ1-1
TGCAGCGCAGGGACAGGGCCTAACGAAAAACTGTTTTTT,CSAGTGPNEKLFF,TRBD1,TRBV29-1,13,many,TRBJ1-4
TGTGCCAGCAGCCTTACCGGGACTAGCGGCGTCAATGAGCAGTTCTTC,CASSLTGTSGVNEQFF,TRBD2,TRBV13,16,many,TRBJ2-1
TGTGCCAGTAGTAAACGGGAGGGCCAGGGGACCGGGGAGCTGTTTTTT,CASSKREGQGTGELFF,TRBD2,TRBV19,16,many,TRBJ2-2
TGCAGTGCTAGAGGACTAGCGGGGAAGCAAGAGACCCAGTACTTC,CSARGLAGKQETQYF,TRBD2,TRBV20-1,15,many,TRBJ2-5
TGTGCCAGCAGGGCTGGACTTTCCTACGAGCAGTACTTC,CASRAGLSYEQYF,NA,TRBV28,13,many,TRBJ2-7
TGTGCCAGCAGCTCGAAGGCAGGGGGTTACACCGGGGAGCTGTTTTTT,CASSSKAGGYTGELFF,TRBD1,TRBV5-8,16,many,TRBJ2-2
TGTGCCAGCAGCTTAAGGATCGGGACTAGGGAAGATACGCAGTATTTT,CASSLRIGTREDTQYF,TRBD2,TRBV7-9,16,many,TRBJ2-3
TGTGCCAGCAGTGAAGCCGGGGTACGGACTGAAGCTTTCTTT,CASSEAGVRTEAFF,NA,TRBV6-1,14,many,TRBJ1-1
TGTGCCACCAGCCCCGGGGGACCGCTAAGCACAGATACGCAGTATTTT,CATSPGGPLSTDTQYF,NA,TRBV15,16,many,TRBJ2-3
TGTGCCAGCAGCCAAGAAGGACTAGCTATCACAGATACGCAGTATTTT,CASSQEGLAITDTQYF,TRBD2,TRBV3-1,16,NA,TRBJ2-3
TGCAGTGCTAGAGAGGGGAACTATGGCTACACCTTC,CSAREGNYGYTF,NA,TRBV20-1,12,few,TRBJ1-2
TGTGCCAGCAGCTGGAAATGGCAAACTTTGGCTTTCTTT,CASSWKWQTLAFF,NA,TRBV7-2,13,many,TRBJ1-1
TGCGCCAGCAGCTTGACCGACGAGCAGTACTTC,CASSLTDEQYF,NA,TRBV5-1,11,many,TRBJ2-7
TGTGCCAGCAGCAACGGACTAGCGGGACCAGTAGAACAAGAGACCCAGTACTTC,CASSNGLAGPVEQETQYF,TRBD2,TRBV28,18,NA,TRBJ2-5
TGCAGTGCCAGGTCGTCTGGGAACCAGCCCCAGCATTTT,CSARSSGNQPQHF,NA,TRBV20-1,13,many,TRBJ1-5
TGTGCCAGCAGTATGACTTTCCGGGAGGAGCTGTTTTTT,CASSMTFREELFF,NA,TRBV2,13,many,TRBJ2-2
TGTGCCAGCAGCTTTACCAGGGGAGGGTTCTACGAGCAGTACTTC,CASSFTRGGFYEQYF,NA,TRBV5-6,15,many,TRBJ2-7
TGTGCCAGCAGCTTAGAACTAGCGGGTATCCAAGAGACCCAGTACTTC,CASSLELAGIQETQYF,TRBD2,TRBV7-2,16,many,TRBJ2-5